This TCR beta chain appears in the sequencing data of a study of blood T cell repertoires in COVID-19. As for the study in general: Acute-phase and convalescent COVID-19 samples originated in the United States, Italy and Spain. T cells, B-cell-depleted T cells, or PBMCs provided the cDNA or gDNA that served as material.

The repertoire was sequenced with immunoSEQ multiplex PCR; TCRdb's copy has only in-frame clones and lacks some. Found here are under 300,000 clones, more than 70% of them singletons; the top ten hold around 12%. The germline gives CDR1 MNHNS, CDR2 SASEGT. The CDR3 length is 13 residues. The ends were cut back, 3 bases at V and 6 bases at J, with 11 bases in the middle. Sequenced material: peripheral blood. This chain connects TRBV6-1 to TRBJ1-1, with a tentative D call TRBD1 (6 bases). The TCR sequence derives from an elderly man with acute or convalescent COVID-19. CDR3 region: CASSENRVSEAFF. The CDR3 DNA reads TGTGCCAGCAGTGAGAACAGGGTCTCTGAAGCTTTCTTT.